These 7 T cell receptor beta chains came from one sample sequenced in a study of read filtering for tumor transcriptome and immune sequencing. The library was built from about 400 ng RNA with molecular barcoded adaptors for alpha/delta and beta/gamma chains. TCRdb fed the reads into MiXCR, producing one record per CDR3 protein. The sample lists roughly 35,000 distinct CDR3 sequences, about 13% seen once, with about 40% in the top ten. The sample was a population of CD138-negative cells sorted from bone marrow. Receptors were obtained from a donor over 35 with multiple myeloma.

Remarks on this clonotype: This may come from a read error, since a much larger clone is one base off. The chain links TRBV6-6 to TRBJ2-7; D is perhaps TRBD1 or TRBD2 (5 bases each). The CDR3 covers 14 residues. Germline values: CDR1 MNHNY, CDR2 SVGAGI (reference sequence). CDR3 sequence: CTSSYSRDGYEQYF. The CDR3 DNA follows: TGTACCAGCAGTTACTCGAGGGACGGATACGAGCAGTACTTC.

This clonotype has ten or more counts. V usage is TRBV10-3 and J usage is TRBJ2-3, with D possibly matching TRBD2 (5 bases). V was trimmed by 6 bases and J by 6 bases, leaving 7 bases between them. This CDR3 contains 11 residues. In germline, CDR1 is ENHRY, CDR2 SYGVKD. In DNA form, the CDR3 reads TGTGCCATCAGAACGGGGGATACGCAGTATTTT. Amino acid sequence: CAIRTGDTQYF.

This clonotype came up many times. The V and J genes are TRBV20-1 and TRBJ1-5, with 8 bases identical to TRBD1. Germline V gene sequence: CDR1 DFQATT, CDR2 SNEGSKA (reference sequence). The CDR3 extends over 15 amino acids. Losses at the gene ends were 6 bases for V and 3 bases for J; bases not matched to a gene: 10. The CDR3 reads CSAPEGQANNQPQHF. CDR3 nucleotides: TGCAGTGCCCCGGAGGGACAGGCAAACAATCAGCCCCAGCATTTT.

This clonotype showed up many times. The chain has TRBV4-2 and TRBJ2-2; no clear D gene. The germline V gene has CDR1 LGHNA and CDR2 YNFKEQ. The CDR3 contains 18 residues. Trimming took off 1 base at V and 0 bases at J, with 15 bases between the two ends. CDR3 DNA sequence: TGTGCCAGCAGCCAAGGCCGGTCCACTTCCGCGAACACCGGGGAGCTGTTTTTT. Translating gives CASSQGRSTSANTGELFF.

In its sample, this clonotype was seen many times. V usage is TRBV6-1 and J usage is TRBJ2-3, with D possibly being TRBD1 (6 bases). Trimming took 10 bases from V and 1 from J, leaving 18 bases between them. The CDR3 covers 15 residues. Germline V gene data show CDR1 as MNHNS and CDR2 as SASEGT. The DNA of the CDR3 is TGTGCCACCCCGCACAGGGTTGGGGGCACAGATACGCAGTATTTT. It yields the protein CATPHRVGGTDTQYF.

This clonotype was seen ten or more times. This chain connects TRBV3-1 to TRBJ2-2; 11 nucleotides match TRBD2. The CDR3 totals 16 residues. After removal of 5 bases from V and 2 bases from J, the junction contained 4 bases not matched to a gene. In germline, CDR1 is LGHDT, CDR2 YNNKEL (reference sequence). As DNA, the CDR3 is TGTGCCAGCAGCAACCGACTAGCGGGAAACACCGGGGAGCTGTTTTTT. It is translated as CASSNRLAGNTGELFF.

This chain uses TRBV5-6 with TRBJ2-7; no firm D call. Trimming pared 2 bases from V and 2 bases from J, leaving 14 bases between. In germline, CDR1 is SGHDT, CDR2 YYEEEE. The CDR3 extends over 15 amino acids. The chain's CDR3 is CASSLTGSLAYEQYF. The CDR3 DNA reads TGTGCCAGCAGCTTAACCGGCAGCCTGGCCTACGAGCAGTACTTC.